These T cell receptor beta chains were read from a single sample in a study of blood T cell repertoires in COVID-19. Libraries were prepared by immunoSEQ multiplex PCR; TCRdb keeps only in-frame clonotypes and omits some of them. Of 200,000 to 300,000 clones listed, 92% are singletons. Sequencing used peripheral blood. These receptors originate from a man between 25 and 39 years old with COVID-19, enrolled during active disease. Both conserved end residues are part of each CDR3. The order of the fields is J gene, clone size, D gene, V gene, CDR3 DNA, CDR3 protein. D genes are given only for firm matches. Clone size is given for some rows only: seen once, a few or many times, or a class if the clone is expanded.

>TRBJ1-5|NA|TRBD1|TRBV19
TGTGCCAGTAGCAAGACAGGGGGTCAGCCCCAGCATTTT
CASSKTGGQPQHF
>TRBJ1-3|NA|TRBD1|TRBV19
TGTGCCAGTAGTATAGTGAAGGGGGCGACTGGAAACACCATATATTTT
CASSIVKGATGNTIYF
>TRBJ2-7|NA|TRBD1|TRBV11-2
TGTGCCAGCAGCTCATTCCAGGGGGAGAGGAACGAGCAGTACTTC
CASSSFQGERNEQYF
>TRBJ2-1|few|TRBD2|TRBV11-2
TGTGCCAGCAGCTTATCACGGGGGGGCCCGGGAAATGAGCAGTTCTTC
CASSLSRGGPGNEQFF
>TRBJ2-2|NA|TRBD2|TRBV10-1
TGCGCCAGCAGTGAGTCGACCCAGGGACTAGCGGGGTACACCGGGGAGCTGTTTTTT
CASSESTQGLAGYTGELFF
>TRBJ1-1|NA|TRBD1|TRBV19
TGTGCCAGTAGTACAAACCCACGGACAGGGGACACTGAAGCTTTCTTT
CASSTNPRTGDTEAFF
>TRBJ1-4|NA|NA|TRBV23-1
TGCGCCAGCAGTCGACGGACAAATGAAAAACTGTTTTTT
CASSRRTNEKLFF
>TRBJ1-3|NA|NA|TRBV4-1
TGCGCCAGCAGCCAAGAATGGAGCATTCTCTCTGGAAACACCATATATTTT
CASSQEWSILSGNTIYF
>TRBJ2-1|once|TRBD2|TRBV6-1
TGTGCCAGCAGTGGGACTGCCACTAGCGGGGGGGCGGGTGAGCAGTTCTTC
CASSGTATSGGAGEQFF
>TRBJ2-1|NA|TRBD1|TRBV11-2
TGTGCCAGTAGCTCGACCAGGGGGCCCTACAATGAGCAGTTCTTC
CASSSTRGPYNEQFF